This T cell receptor beta chain was recorded in a study of T-cell memory formation after mild COVID-19. Study overall: The TCR clusters were mostly specific to one donor.

The V gene's germline CDR1 is MNHNS and CDR2 SASEGT. The length of the CDR3 is 16 residues. V was pared by 4 bases and J by 6 bases, with 12 bases of the junction left unmatched. Study results and limitations: Prior to infection, memory already included some responding clones, suggesting cross-reactive memory joined. Proof of SARS-CoV-2 specificity was absent for the second-wave clones that crested on day 37.

This clonotype was detected many times. Its antigen is as yet unknown. TCR alpha and TCR beta cDNA libraries carrying sample barcodes and UMIs were produced by 5'RACE using constant-segment primers. TCRdb passed the 5' RACE reads through MiXCR, listing each CDR3 protein once. Of approximately 40,000 distinct CDR3 sequences detected, roughly 11% appear once; the ten largest clones hold roughly 29%. The rearrangement uses TRBV6-1 and TRBJ1-5, with 7 bases fitting TRBD1. The sequence came from a young man who had mild COVID-19 (a few samples of this study predate the infection). Cell type and time point are not known. The material sequenced was PBMCs or a T cell subset sorted from them (not recorded which). The CDR3 coding sequence is TGTGCCAGCAGTGGGTGGGGGGGACAGAAGAGTCAGCCCCAGCATTTT. This codes for CASSGWGGQKSQPQHF.